The clone carrying this T cell receptor beta chain showed up just a few times. Its matching antigen is unknown. Time point: cycle 4 day 1 (C4D1), after six to seven weeks of nivolumab. With no exception, relapse followed autologous stem cell transplantation in all patients, and brentuximab vedotin exposure varied. Negative selection with magnetic separation was used to purify CD4+ T cells from thawed PBMCs. The record originates from a study of PD-1 blockade in classical Hodgkin lymphoma. Whole-study results and caveats: The causes of the repertoire differences, possibly disease activity or prior therapy, remain undefined.

After removal of 4 bases from V and 3 bases from J, the junction contained 7 bases not matched to a gene. This CDR3 has 15 residues. CDR1 KGHSH and CDR2 LQKENI come from the germline V gene. The repertoire was sequenced with immunoSEQ multiplex PCR; TCRdb's copy has only in-frame clones and lacks some. The sample includes about 22,000 clones, under 75% seen only once; the top ten take 0.95% to 1.5%. Sequencing used CD4+ T cells from blood, obtained before the fourth cycle of nivolumab. The sequence was collected from a human donor with classical Hodgkin lymphoma. This chain links TRBV18 with TRBJ2-5; 8 bases align to TRBD2. CDR3 loop: CASSLQRGREETQYF. The CDR3 DNA reads TGTGCCAGCTCACTTCAGCGGGGGCGAGAAGAGACCCAGTACTTC.